This is a list of T cell receptor beta chains from one sample in a study of CD8 T cells in ankylosing spondylitis. From the 5' RACE reads, TCRdb called clonotypes with MiXCR, one entry per CDR3 protein. The sample contains 350,000 to 400,000 distinct CDR3 sequences, roughly 20% of which appear only once. The sequencing sample was made of blood, either unsorted or a sorted T cell fraction (not recorded which). All receptors come from a male donor with ankylosing spondylitis or in good health (not recorded which). The CDR3 runs from the conserved cysteine through the conserved F or W. A D gene is named only where the DNA matches it firmly. Part of the rows lack a size; the others show once, few, many or a class for expanded clones.

cdr3_nt,cdr3_aa,j_call,clone_size,d_call,v_call
TGTGCCAGCAGTAACAGGGGTGGGAGCACTGAAGCTTTCTTT,CASSNRGGSTEAFF,TRBJ1-1,.,TRBD1,TRBV27
TGTGCCAGCAGCCAATATTATCGGGACTCGAGCTCCTACAATGAGCAGTTCTTC,CASSQYYRDSSSYNEQFF,TRBJ2-1,.,.,TRBV3-1
TGTGCCACCAGTGCCGCGGGGAACACAGATACGCAGTATTTT,CATSAAGNTDTQYF,TRBJ2-3,few,.,TRBV24-1
TGTGCCAGCAGACCCGGACAGGAGCAGTACTTC,CASRPGQEQYF,TRBJ2-7,.,.,TRBV6-1
TGTGCCAGCAGCACCGCGTGGGGGGACAACCAAGAGACCCAGTACTTC,CASSTAWGDNQETQYF,TRBJ2-5,.,.,TRBV7-8
TGTGCCAGCAGCCAAGTCGCTGAGGAGACCCAGTACTTC,CASSQVAEETQYF,TRBJ2-5,.,.,TRBV14
TGTGCCAGCAGCCCTGGTCTGGCAGCGGAAGAGACCCAGTACTTC,CASSPGLAAEETQYF,TRBJ2-5,.,.,TRBV7-8
TGCGCCAGCAGTCATAAACGCGGCAGGGAAAACCTCTACGAGCAGTACTTC,CASSHKRGRENLYEQYF,TRBJ2-7,.,.,TRBV23-1
TGTGCCAGCTCACCACCGGCTAGCGGGGATTACAATGAGCAGTTCTTC,CASSPPASGDYNEQFF,TRBJ2-1,.,TRBD2,TRBV18
TGTGCCAGCAGTTCGCCCCAGGGGATCGGGTCGACCCATACGCAGTATTTT,CASSSPQGIGSTHTQYF,TRBJ2-3,few,.,TRBV28
TGTGCCAGCACCTCGGGGCGGGGGGTCTCCTACAATGAGCAGTTCTTC,CASTSGRGVSYNEQFF,TRBJ2-1,.,TRBD2,TRBV11-2